This TCR beta chain was identified in a study of blood T cell repertoires in COVID-19. Germline values: CDR1 GTSNPN, CDR2 SVGIG (reference sequence). CDR3 length: 13 residues. V dropped 4 bases and J dropped 5 bases, with 12 bases sitting between them. In the authors' methods: Reference gene primer amplification gave nucleated cell count estimates. The table came from immunoSEQ multiplex PCR; TCRdb's copy has only in-frame clones and leaves some out. V and J calls plus clone size are reproduced from that table; the DNA served to infer D and trimming. The table records approximately 500,000 clones, roughly nine tenths of them present only once.

This receptor was taken from a woman aged 45-59 years with COVID-19, enrolled during active disease. The chain links TRBV30 to TRBJ1-5; tentative D call: TRBD1 (5 bases). Sequencing input: peripheral blood. CDR3 protein: CAWTPGAHQPQHF. The CDR3 DNA follows: TGTGCCTGGACCCCTGGGGCTCATCAGCCCCAGCATTTT.